The present entry profiles one T cell receptor beta chain with its context. What it binds is not known. The sample belongs to a study of T cell repertoires in cytomegalovirus infection. The CDR3 has 15 residues. Trimming cost V 2 bases and J 2 bases; bases outside gene matches: 4. The germline CDR1 and CDR2 sequences are SGHVS and FQNEAQ. TCRdb passed the reads through MiXCR, listing each CDR3 protein once. Here the sample spans around 310,000 distinct CDR3 sequences, almost 30% being singletons. The rearrangement uses TRBV7-8 and TRBJ2-3, with TRBD1 matching over 7 bases. The TCR was taken from a human donor in good health (CMV status not recorded). Some clones in this sample may be carry-over from other donors' samples. Material: cultured PBMCs, obtained from culture after CMV antigen stimulation. CDR3 amino acids: CASSLRQGDTDTQYF. The CDR3 nucleotides read TGTGCCAGCAGCTTAAGACAGGGTGACACAGATACGCAGTATTTT. Looking up the rest from reference TRBV7-8 and TRBJ2-3 gives the full variable domain: GAGVSQSPRYKVAKRGQDVALRCDPISGHVSLFWYQQALGQGPEFLTYFQNEAQLDKSGLPSDRFFAERPEGSVSTLKIQRTQQEDSAVYLCASSLRQGDTDTQYFGPGTRLTVL.